The rows below give T cell receptor beta chains drawn from one sample of a study of patients and donors after allogeneic stem cell transplantation. TCRdb called the RT-PCR reads again in MiXCR, with one record for every CDR3 protein. The sample carries about a million distinct CDR3 sequences, about 20% recorded once. Sample: blood, either unsorted or a sorted T cell fraction (not recorded which). The receptors derive from a human donor who was either an allogeneic HSCT recipient or a stem cell or donor lymphocyte infusion donor (not recorded which). It is not recorded whose cells these are; they may come from a transplant donor. Both conserved end residues are part of each CDR3. The order of the fields is V gene, D gene, J gene, clone size, CDR3 protein, CDR3 DNA. A D gene is named only where the DNA matches it firmly. Only some rows state a clone size, as once, few, many or a class for expanded clones.

>TRBV2|TRBD2|TRBJ2-5|NA
CASSSPGLAGGRAETQYF
TGTGCCAGCAGTTCCCCGGGACTAGCGGGGGGAAGGGCAGAGACCCAGTACTTC
>TRBV10-3|TRBD1|TRBJ1-2|NA
CAISEEDRRYNYGYTF
TGTGCCATCAGTGAGGAGGACAGGCGATATAACTATGGCTACACCTTC
>TRBV7-6|NA|TRBJ2-7|few
CASSSGGGGGFIYEQYF
TGTGCCAGCAGCTCAGGAGGGGGCGGGGGTTTTATCTACGAGCAGTACTTC
>TRBV2|TRBD1|TRBJ1-1|once
CASSGQGETEAFF
TGTGCCAGCAGCGGACAGGGAGAAACTGAAGCTTTCTTT
>TRBV5-1|TRBD2|TRBJ2-1|few
CASSHPSSGALSEQFF
TGCGCCAGCAGCCACCCATCTAGCGGGGCTTTGAGTGAGCAGTTCTTC
>TRBV7-9|NA|TRBJ1-4|few
CASSLEGRLSTNEKLFF
TGTGCCAGCAGCTTAGAAGGCAGACTATCAACTAATGAAAAACTGTTTTTT
>TRBV7-2|TRBD1|TRBJ2-7|NA
CASSSGQPNSYEQYF
TGTGCCAGCAGCTCGGGACAGCCAAATTCCTACGAGCAGTACTTC
>TRBV7-9|NA|TRBJ2-2|NA
CASTPAGAGTGELFF
TGTGCCAGCACCCCGGCAGGGGCAGGCACCGGGGAGCTGTTTTTT
>TRBV28|NA|TRBJ2-7|NA
CASSTRRGKAYEQYF
TGTGCCAGCAGTACGAGACGAGGGAAAGCCTACGAGCAGTACTTC
>TRBV5-1|TRBD2|TRBJ2-7|few
CASSTRASGTSSYEQYF
TGCGCCAGCAGCACGAGGGCTAGCGGGACCAGCTCCTACGAGCAGTACTTC
>TRBV12-3/TRBV12-4|TRBD2|TRBJ2-3|few
CASSLVASGGGNTQYF
TGTGCCAGCAGTTTAGTGGCCAGCGGGGGGGGCAATACGCAGTATTTT
>TRBV11-2|TRBD2|TRBJ2-1|few
CASSLEGSGGLSYNEQFF
TGTGCCAGCAGCTTAGAGGGTAGCGGGGGGCTCTCCTACAATGAGCAGTTCTTC
>TRBV18|NA|TRBJ1-5|NA
CASSPSTGLQPQHF
TGTGCCAGCTCACCATCAACAGGGCTTCAGCCCCAGCATTTT
>TRBV7-9|NA|TRBJ2-3|NA
CASSTGGQSPTDTQYF
TGTGCCAGCAGCACAGGTGGACAGAGCCCCACAGATACGCAGTATTTT
>TRBV3-1|NA|TRBJ2-7|once
CASSQEKEQYF
TGTGCCAGCAGCCAAGAAAAAGAGCAGTACTTC
>TRBV29-1|NA|TRBJ2-7|many
CSVSSTSSYEQYF
TGCAGCGTCAGTTCGACAAGCTCCTACGAGCAGTACTTC
>TRBV29-1|NA|TRBJ2-1|NA
CSAALGGNYNEQFF
TGCAGCGCTGCCTTAGGGGGTAACTACAATGAGCAGTTCTTC
>TRBV27|NA|TRBJ1-5|NA
CASSRTQGRVQPQHF
TGTGCCAGCAGCCGAACTCAGGGTCGGGTTCAGCCCCAGCATTTT
>TRBV28|NA|TRBJ2-7|NA
CASSPGAREEQYF
TGTGCCAGCAGCCCCGGGGCGCGTGAGGAGCAGTACTTC
>TRBV24-1|NA|TRBJ2-5|NA
CATSESQIKTQYF
TGTGCCACCAGTGAATCACAGATAAAGACCCAGTACTTC
>TRBV7-2|NA|TRBJ2-3|few
CASGAVRADTQYF
TGTGCCTCCGGCGCTGTTCGGGCAGATACGCAGTATTTT
>TRBV12-3/TRBV12-4|TRBD1|TRBJ1-2|many
CASSSGNRGHGYTF
TGTGCCAGCAGTTCCGGGAACAGGGGCCATGGCTACACCTTC
>TRBV2|TRBD1|TRBJ2-1|few
CASRPYRGLGNEQFF
TGTGCCAGCAGGCCCTACAGGGGGCTGGGGAATGAGCAGTTCTTC
>TRBV12-3/TRBV12-4|TRBD2|TRBJ2-7|many
CASSFRLAGVHEQYF
TGTGCCAGCAGTTTTCGTTTGGCGGGAGTTCACGAGCAGTACTTC
>TRBV15|NA|TRBJ2-4|few
CATSRVGGDIQYF
TGTGCCACCAGCAGAGTAGGGGGAGACATTCAGTACTTC
>TRBV5-6|NA|TRBJ1-1|NA
CASSLGDENTEAFF
TGTGCCAGCAGCTTGGGAGACGAGAACACTGAAGCTTTCTTT
>TRBV20-1|NA|TRBJ2-4|many
CSARVMLAKNIQYF
TGCAGTGCTAGGGTAATGCTAGCCAAAAACATTCAGTACTTC
>TRBV27|NA|TRBJ2-3|NA
CASSLIAERADTQYF
TGTGCCAGCAGTTTAATAGCGGAGCGGGCAGATACGCAGTATTTT
>TRBV27|TRBD2|TRBJ2-3|once
CASSTGLAGKDTQYF
TGTGCCAGCAGTACGGGACTAGCGGGGAAAGATACGCAGTATTTT
>TRBV20-1|NA|TRBJ2-2|few
CSATTDSQNTGELFF
TGCAGTGCTACAACCGACAGTCAGAACACCGGGGAGCTGTTTTTT
>TRBV2|NA|TRBJ2-1|few
CASSGSPINEQFF
TGTGCCAGCAGCGGGTCCCCAATCAATGAGCAGTTCTTC
>TRBV20-1|NA|TRBJ1-5|few
CSADRYAHQPQHF
TGCAGTGCCGACAGATATGCGCATCAGCCCCAGCATTTT
>TRBV5-1|NA|TRBJ2-5|few
CASSPKVGGETQYF
TGCGCCAGCAGCCCCAAGGTGGGGGGAGAGACCCAGTACTTC
>TRBV3-1|NA|TRBJ1-4|few
CASSQGMGEKLFF
TGTGCCAGCAGCCAAGGAATGGGGGAAAAACTGTTTTTT
>TRBV12-3/TRBV12-4|NA|TRBJ1-2|NA
CASSLRASGYGYTF
TGTGCCAGCAGTTTGAGGGCTTCAGGCTATGGCTACACCTTC
>TRBV30|TRBD2|TRBJ2-1|few
CAWSVYVTSGRMNEQFF
TGTGCCTGGAGCGTATATGTGACTAGCGGGCGCATGAATGAGCAGTTCTTC
>TRBV5-1|TRBD1|TRBJ2-4|few
CASSPGGQGNIQYF
TGCGCCAGCAGCCCAGGGGGACAGGGCAACATTCAGTACTTC
>TRBV12-3/TRBV12-4|NA|TRBJ1-1|few
CASSFGKRLNTEAFF
TGTGCCAGCAGTTTCGGAAAAAGGCTAAACACTGAAGCTTTCTTT
>TRBV11-2|TRBD1|TRBJ1-4|few
CASSPSLTGREKLFF
TGTGCCAGCAGCCCTTCTCTGACAGGGCGTGAAAAACTGTTTTTT
>TRBV12-3/TRBV12-4|NA|TRBJ2-7|NA
CASSLFPKDYEQYF
TGTGCCAGCAGCTTGTTCCCCAAAGACTACGAGCAGTACTTC
>TRBV24-1|NA|TRBJ2-7|NA
CATSQGSRDEQYF
TGTGCCACCAGCCAAGGTTCACGGGACGAGCAGTACTTC
>TRBV12-3/TRBV12-4|NA|TRBJ1-2|many
CASSLRTIYGYTF
TGTGCCAGCAGTCTTAGGACAATTTATGGCTACACCTTC